The 3 T cell receptor beta chains presented below share a single source sample, sequenced in a study of cytomegalovirus exposure and HLA in healthy donors. 60 Vbeta and 13 Jbeta primers were used in PCR. Sequencing was performed with immunoSEQ multiplex PCR; in TCRdb, only in-frame clones are kept and a portion is missing. This sample carries more than 90,000 clones, approximately 80% of them seen once, and the ten largest clones take more than 0.6%. Sequenced sample: PBMCs. All receptors come from a woman aged 60-70 years in good health and CMV-seronegative.

This chain connects TRBV5-4 to TRBJ2-1, with 16 bases identical to TRBD2. V gave up 4 bases and J gave up 8 bases; unmatched junction bases: 9. From germline, CDR1 is SGHNT and CDR2 YYREEE (reference sequence). The length of the CDR3 is 17 residues. In DNA form, the CDR3 reads TGTGCCAGCAGCAGCGGGACTAGCGGGGGGGCCTGGGATGAGCAGTTCTTC. Encoded protein: CASSSGTSGGAWDEQFF.

This clone was observed a handful of times. V and J are TRBV28 and TRBJ2-7; D unclear. CDR3 length equals 12 residues. Per germline, CDR1 MDHEN and CDR2 SYDVKM. Trimming pared 9 bases from V and 0 bases from J, leaving 9 bases between. This chain's CDR3 is CASARSSYEQYF. CDR3 in DNA: TGTGCCAGTGCGCGGAGCTCCTACGAGCAGTACTTC.

The V and J genes are TRBV19 and TRBJ2-1; D uncertain. The V gene lost 10 bases and the J gene lost 0 bases, with 22 bases spanning the gap. The CDR3 covers 17 residues. Germline V CDR1 and CDR2: LNHDA, SQIVND (reference sequence). As DNA, the CDR3 is TGTGCCACCTCACGGAAACCCAGCGATAGCTCCTACAATGAGCAGTTCTTC. Protein product: CATSRKPSDSSYNEQFF. Full variable domain (outside the CDR3, taken from reference TRBV19 and TRBJ2-1): DGGITQSPKYLFRKEGQNVTLSCEQNLNHDAMYWYRQDPGQGLRLIYYSQIVNDFQKGDIAEGYSVSREKKESFPLTVTSAQKNPTAFYLCATSRKPSDSSYNEQFFGPGTRLTVL.